The clone carrying this TCR beta chain appeared once. This specimen belongs to a study of OX40 agonist ivuxolimab in advanced cancers. Using immunoSEQ multiplex PCR, the repertoire was profiled, and TCRdb retains in-frame clones only, with some absent. This table has 15,000 to 20,000 clones, around 80% appearing once. The CDR3 is made up of 14 amino acids. V was pared by 4 bases and J by 5 bases, with 5 bases of the junction left unmatched. Germline V gives CDR1 PRHDT, CDR2 FYEKMQ (reference sequence). The V and J genes are TRBV13 and TRBJ1-1; 9 bases match TRBD1. Here the sequenced sample was CD4+ or CD8+ T cells sorted from blood, taken in a trial of the OX40 agonist ivuxolimab. The source is an adult with an advanced solid tumor such as melanoma, head and neck, liver or kidney cancer. The CDR3 reads CASSSRTGATEAFF. CDR3 DNA sequence: TGTGCCAGCAGCTCCCGGACAGGGGCTACTGAAGCTTTCTTT.